One sample yielded the 27 T cell receptor beta chains listed below, sequenced in a study of T cells in Graves' hyperthyroidism and ophthalmopathy. What was amplified from RNA transcripts were TCR beta CDR3 regions. Using the HTBI primer set, a first-round RT-PCR was run on the TCR CDR3. TCRdb re-called the multiplex PCR reads through MiXCR, storing one row per CDR3 protein. Found here are about 610,000 distinct CDR3 sequences, 16% of them singletons; the top ten hold roughly 3.4%. Material: blood. The receptor source for this set is a woman in her thirties or forties with Graves' ophthalmopathy.

In its sample, this clonotype was seen many times. The chain has TRBV28 and TRBJ2-7; 8 bases match TRBD1. J was trimmed by 7 bases and V by 7 bases; bases with no gene match: 15. The CDR3 runs 15 residues. Germline lookup yields CDR1 MDHEN and CDR2 SYDVKM. The DNA of the CDR3 is TGTGCCAGCACCTCGGATCGGACAGGGTCGAGGGAGCAGTACTTC. Its protein is CASTSDRTGSREQYF.

The V call is TRBV10-3, the J call TRBJ2-1; 10 bases line up with TRBD1. V was clipped by 3 bases and J by 6 bases; unmatched bases: 8. Germline CDR1 and CDR2: ENHRY and SYGVKD. CDR3 length: 16 amino acids. CDR3 bases: TGTGCCATCAGTGATTTTCGGGGACAGGGGTCCAATGAGCAGTTCTTC. Amino acids: CAISDFRGQGSNEQFF.

This clonotype was counted between two and nine times. This chain connects TRBV25-1 to TRBJ1-3, with 8 bases aligning to TRBD1. The CDR3 has 14 residues. In germline, CDR1 is MGHDK, CDR2 SYGVNS. With V trimmed by 7 bases and J by 4 bases, 6 bases remained unmatched. Written as DNA, the CDR3 is TGTGCCAGCATGAACAGGGGGAAAGGAAACACCATATATTTT. Encoded protein: CASMNRGKGNTIYF.

This clonotype was detected ten times or more. The CDR3 nucleotides read TGTGCCAGCAGTGAACACGGACAGAATAACTATGGCTACACCTTC. Translation: CASSEHGQNNYGYTF. V gene TRBV6-1 combines with J gene TRBJ1-2, with D possibly being TRBD1 (6 bases). This CDR3 has 15 residues. Trimming cost V 2 bases and J 1 base, with 11 bases left between them. Germline V lookup: CDR1 MNHNS, CDR2 SASEGT.

This clonotype has a count of ten or more. The V call is TRBV12-3 or TRBV12-4, the J call TRBJ2-3; 8 bases fit TRBD2. The CDR3 is 16 amino acids. V shed 5 bases and J 2 bases; nucleotides not matched to a gene: 9. Written as DNA, the CDR3 is TGTGCCAGCAGTATCACGAGCGGGAGCACCACAGATACGCAGTATTTT. Protein product: CASSITSGSTTDTQYF.

This clonotype was recorded many times. The chain has TRBV11-2 and TRBJ1-3; 10 bases agree with TRBD1. The germline gives CDR1 SGHAT, CDR2 FQNNGV. The junction had 10 bases not matched to a gene; V was cut back by 8 bases and J by 3 bases. The CDR3 has 16 residues. CDR3 sequence: CASAPHDRGHGNTIYF. CDR3 coding DNA: TGTGCCAGCGCCCCGCACGACAGGGGGCATGGAAACACCATATATTTT.

On this clonotype itself: A much bigger clone sits one base away, suggesting this may be a read error. The rearrangement joins TRBV6-1 to TRBJ2-7; 8 bases fit TRBD2. Trimming cost V 1 base and J 4 bases; bases outside gene matches: 6. This CDR3 contains 15 residues. CDR1 and CDR2 from the germline V gene are MNHNS and SASEGT. The CDR3 DNA is TGTGCCAGCAGTGAAGAGATTAGCGGGGCGTACGAGCAGTACTTC. This codes for CASSEEISGAYEQYF.

This clonotype was counted at least ten times. The J gene is TRBJ2-2, the V gene TRBV20-1, with 7 bases aligning to TRBD2. V trimming: 6 bases; J trimming: 4 bases; junction bases outside the gene matches: 11. This CDR3 is 15 amino acids long. CDR1 and CDR2 (germline): DFQATT, SNEGSKA (reference sequence). The CDR3 loop reads CSARGPSGVTGELFF. The CDR3 coding sequence is TGCAGTGCCCGAGGGCCTAGCGGAGTCACCGGGGAGCTGTTTTTT.

The chain recombines TRBV5-6 with TRBJ1-6; D is possibly TRBD1 (5 bases). CDR3 length equals 14 residues. The V gene's germline CDR1 is SGHDT and CDR2 YYEEEE. Trimming stripped 4 bases from V and 8 bases from J, with 13 bases between. The CDR3 DNA reads as TGTGCCAGCAGCAGACAGCTTCTGCATTCACCCCTCCACTTT. Translating it yields CASSRQLLHSPLHF.

This clonotype was observed many times. V is TRBV2 and J is TRBJ1-3; possibly TRBD1 for D (5 bases). This CDR3 has 14 amino acids. Germline loops: CDR1 SNHLY, CDR2 FYNNEI. Trimming pared 3 bases from V and 5 bases from J, leaving 11 bases between. CDR3 sequence (DNA): TGTGCCAGCAGTGAGGGGCAGGGAAGAAACACCATATATTTT. Amino acids: CASSEGQGRNTIYF.

This rearrangement joins TRBV6-2 or TRBV6-3 to TRBJ1-2, with D hard to call. V was trimmed by 0 bases and J by 4 bases, leaving 15 bases between them. CDR1 and CDR2 from the germline V gene are MNHEY and SVGEGT. CDR3 length: 16 amino acids. This CDR3 reads CASSYSSRSPGYGYTF. The DNA for the CDR3 is TGTGCCAGCAGTTACTCGAGCCGTTCCCCAGGCTATGGCTACACCTTC.

V and J are TRBV28 and TRBJ2-7; the match to TRBD1 covers 7 bases. Germline-derived CDR1 and CDR2 are MDHEN and SYDVKM. This CDR3 is 15 amino acids long. Trimming at V came to 4 bases and at J to 3 bases, leaving 9 bases not matched to a gene. CDR3 sequence (DNA): TGTGCCAGCAGTTCGCCCGGGACAGCTAGCTACGAGCAGTACTTC. Encoded protein: CASSSPGTASYEQYF.

This clonotype was picked up a small number of times. The rearrangement links TRBV3-1 to TRBJ2-3; D uncertain. The CDR3 is 16 residues long. Looked up from germline, CDR1 is LGHDT and CDR2 is YNNKEL (reference sequence). V shed 2 bases and J shed 4 bases, with 16 bases lying between them. CDR3 nucleotides: TGTGCCAGCAGCCAATCCCCCGGTTCCGAATCAGATACGCAGTATTTT. Its translation: CASSQSPGSESDTQYF.

The sample holds a few counts of this clonotype. The chain couples TRBV19 to TRBJ1-1; tentative D call: TRBD1 (6 bases). Germline-derived CDR1 and CDR2 are LNHDA and SQIVND (reference sequence). The V end lost 3 bases, the J end lost 1 base, and 12 bases lay between the germline ends. The CDR3 totals 15 residues. In DNA form, the CDR3 reads TGTGCCAGTAGTATCACTCAGGGGTGGAACACTGAAGCTTTCTTT. Its translation is CASSITQGWNTEAFF.

This clonotype showed up just a few times. One junction end disagrees with the germline gene, perhaps due to a read error. This chain links TRBV4-1 with TRBJ2-7; perhaps D is TRBD1 or TRBD2 (5 bases each). CDR1 and CDR2 from the germline V gene are MGHRA and YSYEKL. There are 14 residues in the CDR3. The CDR3 region is CASGQAEGSYEQYF. The CDR3 nucleotides are TGCGCCAGCGGCCAAGCCGAGGGGTCCTACGAGCAGTACTTC.

This clonotype came up many times. This chain joins TRBV18 and TRBJ2-1; the D call may be TRBD1 or TRBD2 (5 bases each). CDR1 KGHSH and CDR2 LQKENI come from the germline V gene. Between the trimmed V and J ends, which lost 2 bases and 7 bases, there was a span of 15 bases. The CDR3 has 15 residues. CDR3 residues: CASSPGDPGYNEQFF. CDR3 DNA: TGTGCCAGCTCACCAGGGGACCCCGGATATAATGAGCAGTTCTTC.

This clonotype showed up just a few times. This sequence joins TRBV6-1 and TRBJ1-2; unclear D gene. The V and J ends lost 0 bases and 5 bases respectively, with 7 bases between them. The germline CDR1 and CDR2 sequences are MNHNS and SASEGT. CDR3 length: 13 amino acids. The CDR3 reads CASSEAPGYGYTF. CDR3 nucleotide sequence: TGTGCCAGCAGTGAAGCGCCTGGGTATGGCTACACCTTC.

This clonotype has more than one count but fewer than ten. The rearrangement uses TRBV20-1 and TRBJ1-2; 7 positions agree with TRBD1. V shed 5 bases, J shed 4 bases, and the junction held 10 bases outside the gene matches. This CDR3 has 14 amino acids. In germline, CDR1 is DFQATT, CDR2 SNEGSKA (reference sequence). CDR3 DNA: TGCAGTGCTGGGGACAGTGAGGGCTTCTATGGCTACACCTTC. It codes for CSAGDSEGFYGYTF.

This clonotype was detected ten times or more. The chain joins TRBV7-8 to TRBJ1-1; 8 positions match TRBD1. The length of the CDR3 is 16 residues. The V and J ends lost 5 bases and 0 bases, in that order; junction bases with no gene match: 8. Germline CDR1 SGHVS, CDR2 FQNEAQ. DNA for the CDR3: TGTGCCAGCAGCCCCCGACAGGGGCGGCTGAACACTGAAGCTTTCTTT. Its protein product is CASSPRQGRLNTEAFF.

The CDR3: CASCCSGTANTEAFF. The CDR3, as DNA: TGTGCCAGCTGCTGCTCCGGGACTGCGAACACTGAAGCTTTCTTT. The chain links TRBV12-3 or TRBV12-4 to TRBJ1-1, with D possibly matching TRBD1 (5 bases). The CDR3 sequence is 15 residues long. Trimming removed 8 bases at V and 1 base at J, with 17 bases between.

This clonotype has just a few counts. The rearrangement links TRBV10-1 to TRBJ2-7, with TRBD2 matching 9 bases. Germline lookup yields CDR1 WNHNN and CDR2 SYGVQD (reference sequence). The CDR3 length is 13 residues. The V gene end was trimmed by 6 bases and the J gene end by 6 bases; junction bases not matched to a gene: 6. The CDR3 is CASSQGLAAEQYF. The CDR3 DNA is TGCGCCAGCAGCCAGGGACTAGCTGCCGAGCAGTACTTC.

This clonotype was recorded at least ten times. The chain has TRBV12-3 or TRBV12-4 and TRBJ2-6; TRBD1 aligns across 10 bases. This CDR3 has 17 amino acids. Losses at the gene ends were 3 bases for V and 0 bases for J; bases not matched to a gene: 2. The CDR3 sequence: CASSFWTGGSGANVLTF. The CDR3 nucleotides read TGTGCCAGCAGTTTCTGGACAGGGGGCTCTGGGGCCAACGTCCTGACTTTC.

A note on this clonotype: Just one base apart from a much larger clone, this may be a read error. The chain couples TRBV7-2 to TRBJ2-5; the match to TRBD2 covers 10 bases. The CDR3 runs to 13 residues. The germline CDR1 and CDR2 sequences are SGHTA and FQGNSA. Trimming cost V 5 bases and J 9 bases; bases outside gene matches: 6. CDR3 nucleotide sequence: TGTGCCAGCAGCCCCACTAGCGGGGAGGCCCAGTACTTC. Translating it yields CASSPTSGEAQYF.

The table lists this clonotype with many counts. The gene calls are TRBV20-1 and TRBJ2-3; 11 bases line up with TRBD2. With 5 bases clipped from V and 4 bases from J, the junction kept 8 bases outside the gene matches. CDR1 is DFQATT, CDR2 SNEGSKA, per germline (reference sequence). CDR3 size: 15 residues. CDR3: CSAADSGGAADTQYF. In DNA, the CDR3 is TGCAGTGCTGCCGATAGCGGGGGGGCGGCAGATACGCAGTATTTT.

This clonotype was seen more than once but under ten times. The chain links TRBV5-1 to TRBJ2-3; 10 positions agree with TRBD2. This CDR3 is built from 15 residues. The J segment lost 10 bases and the V segment lost 7 bases, leaving 15 bases of the junction unmatched. CDR1 and CDR2 from the germline V gene are SGHRS and YFSETQ. The CDR3 coding sequence is TGCGCCAGCTATCCGCAGCCCACGAGCGGGAGGGCGCAGTATTTT. Protein product: CASYPQPTSGRAQYF.

In this sample, this clonotype turned up many times. The V and J genes are TRBV20-1 and TRBJ2-7; D might be TRBD1 (5 bases). The length of the CDR3 is 16 residues. CDR1 is DFQATT, CDR2 SNEGSKA, per germline (reference sequence). Trimming shortened V by 3 bases and J by 3 bases, and 21 bases separated the two germline ends. CDR3 coding DNA: TGCAGTGCTAGTTCCCCCCTCAAGACAGATATCTACGAGCAGTACTTC. This gives the protein CSASSPLKTDIYEQYF.

The chain combines TRBV12-3 or TRBV12-4 with TRBJ2-3; TRBD1 aligns across 8 bases. This CDR3 spans 14 amino acids. V lost 5 bases, J lost 6 bases, and 7 bases stayed unmatched. The CDR3 protein is CASSPRTGPDTQYF. CDR3 in DNA: TGTGCCAGCAGTCCCCGGACAGGGCCGGATACGCAGTATTTT.